This entry features one T cell receptor beta chain sequence. This sample is part of a study of blood T cell repertoires in COVID-19. Background on the study: Some COVID-19 samples were acute and others convalescent; all came from the United States, Italy and Spain. Sample material is recorded as cDNA or gDNA derived from T cells, B-cell-depleted T cells, or PBMCs.

The CDR3 consists of 13 residues. CDR1 LGHDT and CDR2 YNNKEL come from the germline V gene (reference sequence). V was cut by 0 bases and J by 8 bases, with 10 bases left in between. Authors' analysis steps: Amplification from reference gene primers served as the basis for estimated nucleated cell counts. Here immunoSEQ multiplex PCR was the method, and the copy in TCRdb shows in-frame clones only, minus some. That table furnishes V, J and clone size, whereas the DNA furnished D and trimming. This table has 200,000 to 300,000 clones, around 87% appearing once. Material for sequencing was peripheral blood. This receptor was identified in a woman in her fifties or sixties with acute or convalescent COVID-19. The rearrangement uses TRBV3-1 (or the pseudogene TRBV3-2) and TRBJ1-2, with D possibly TRBD1 on 6 matching bases. CDR3 DNA: TGTGCCAGCAGCCAAGACCACCAGGGGGGCTACACCTTC. It yields the protein CASSQDHQGGYTF.